Below are 2 T cell receptor beta chains sequenced from a single sample in a study of shared clonotypes between healthy human individuals. The protocol was immunoSEQ multiplex PCR, while the TCRdb copy is restricted to in-frame clones and leaves out a portion. The sample has hundreds of thousands of clones; approximately 96% are singletons. Naive CD8 cells, CD45RO-negative and positively selected for CCR7, excluded terminally differentiated effector memory CD45RA+ cells. Sequenced material: naive CD8+ T cells sorted from blood. The receptors derive from a woman in her twenties or thirties in good health.

This chain uses TRBV5-4 with TRBJ2-1; D gene ambiguous. This CDR3 has 13 amino acids. Looked up from germline, CDR1 is SGHNT and CDR2 is YYREEE (reference sequence). V was cut by 0 bases and J by 4 bases, with 5 bases left in between. The CDR3 region is CASSLDQYNEQFF. CDR3 bases: TGTGCCAGCAGCTTGGACCAGTACAATGAGCAGTTCTTC.

Here the CDR3 reads CSVHGTRGNEQFF. In DNA form, the CDR3 reads TGCAGCGTCCACGGGACTCGCGGCAATGAGCAGTTCTTC. This chain uses TRBV29-1 with TRBJ2-1; D perhaps matches TRBD2 (6 bases). The CDR3 is made up of 13 amino acids. In germline, CDR1 is SQVTM, CDR2 ANQGSEA. Trimming took 6 bases from V and 6 from J, leaving 15 bases between them.